The sequence of this TCR beta chain was determined in a study of Graves' ophthalmopathy and Graves' hyperthyroidism. Whole-study findings and limits: With a specificity of around 76% and a sensitivity of 60% to 71%, the model predicted ophthalmopathy progression.

The authors isolated PBMCs from approximately 10 ml of fresh peripheral blood. Details on this clonotype: Its antigen is as yet unknown.

Germline-derived CDR1 and CDR2 are SEHNR and FQNEAQ (reference sequence). V lost 1 base and J lost 7, with 13 bases in between. This CDR3 is 15 amino acids long. The TCR beta CDR3 regions underwent amplification from RNA transcripts. Second-round multiplex PCR followed a first-round RT-PCR using HTBI primers. TCRdb re-analysed the multiplex PCR reads in MiXCR, keeping a single row per CDR3 protein. This sample has about 660,000 distinct CDR3 sequences, with roughly 41% found just once. The J gene is TRBJ1-4, the V gene TRBV7-9; D not certain. The sample consisted of peripheral blood. This TCR came from an adult man with Graves' ophthalmopathy. This CDR3 is CASSLGEGDREKLFF. For the CDR3, the DNA is TGTGCCAGCAGCTTAGGGGAGGGCGATCGTGAAAAACTGTTTTTT.